The rows below give T cell receptor beta chains drawn from one sample of a study of blood T cell repertoires in COVID-19. Clones were read by immunoSEQ multiplex PCR, and TCRdb kept only the in-frame ones, dropping some. The sample yields approximately 120,000 clones, roughly four fifths seen once. The sequencing input was peripheral blood. The receptors were sampled from a man aged 80 or over with COVID-19, enrolled during active disease. CDR3s include the opening cysteine and the closing phenylalanine or tryptophan. D genes are given only for firm matches. Clone size is given for some rows only: seen once, a few or many times, or a class if the clone is expanded.

CDR3aa,CDR3nt,abundance,len,d_gene,v_gene,j_gene
CASSIMTGDGNTIYF,TGCGCCAGCAGCATTATGACAGGGGACGGAAACACCATATATTTT,NA,15,TRBD1,TRBV5-1,TRBJ1-3
CASSQGVAEDTQYF,TGTGCCAGCAGCCAAGGGGTAGCTGAAGATACGCAGTATTTT,NA,14,NA,TRBV3-1/TRBV3-2,TRBJ2-3
CASSQAWPASGISDEQFF,TGTGCCAGCAGCCAAGCCTGGCCAGCTAGCGGGATTTCGGATGAGCAGTTCTTC,NA,18,TRBD2,TRBV3-1/TRBV3-2,TRBJ2-1
CASSYRGGTEAFF,TGTGCCAGCAGTTACCGCGGGGGCACTGAAGCTTTCTTT,NA,13,NA,TRBV6-5,TRBJ1-1
CASSTPRRDRGLVYGYTF,TGTGCCAGTAGTACCCCACGGAGAGACAGGGGGCTGGTCTATGGCTACACCTTC,NA,18,TRBD1,TRBV19,TRBJ1-2
CASSLTNYNEQFF,TGTGCCAGCAGCCTGACAAACTACAATGAGCAGTTCTTC,NA,13,NA,TRBV7-9,TRBJ2-1
CASSPGVAGVDTQYF,TGTGCCAGCAGCCCGGGGGTAGCGGGAGTAGATACGCAGTATTTT,NA,15,TRBD2,TRBV7-3,TRBJ2-3
CASSRRSGDTQYF,TGTGCCAGCAGCCGCCGTTCGGGGGATACGCAGTATTTT,few,13,NA,TRBV12-3/TRBV12-4,TRBJ2-3
CASSLNRAMNTEAFF,TGTGCCAGCAGCTTAAATAGAGCCATGAACACTGAAGCTTTCTTT,NA,15,NA,TRBV11-2,TRBJ1-1
CASSLLQGGTQYF,TGTGCCAGCAGCTTGTTGCAGGGGGGGACCCAGTACTTC,NA,13,NA,TRBV7-9,TRBJ2-5
CATSVSTGVSGANVLTF,TGTGCCACCAGTGTCTCGACAGGGGTCTCTGGGGCCAACGTCCTGACTTTC,NA,17,TRBD1,TRBV24-1,TRBJ2-6
CASSNRGNQPQHF,TGTGCCAGTAGTAACAGGGGCAATCAGCCCCAGCATTTT,NA,13,NA,TRBV19,TRBJ1-5
CASSQDPGSYEQYF,TGTGCCAGCAGCCAAGATCCCGGGTCCTACGAGCAGTACTTC,NA,14,NA,TRBV14,TRBJ2-7
CASSRAGTSGYNEQFF,TGTGCCAGCAGCCGTGCCGGGACTAGCGGGTACAATGAGCAGTTCTTC,NA,16,TRBD2,TRBV7-2,TRBJ2-1
CASSYHQRGTYEQYF,TGTGCCAGCAGTTATCACCAGCGGGGAACCTACGAGCAGTACTTC,NA,15,TRBD2,TRBV6-5,TRBJ2-7
CASSGPLRTGLFF,TGTGCCAGCAGTGGCCCACTCAGGACAGGTTTGTTTTTT,NA,13,TRBD1,TRBV2,TRBJ1-4
CASSRDFAYEQYF,TGTGCCAGCAGTAGGGACTTCGCCTACGAGCAGTACTTC,NA,13,NA,TRBV7-2,TRBJ2-7
CASSHLTGAVADTQYF,TGTGCCAGTAGCCACCTGACAGGGGCGGTGGCAGATACGCAGTATTTT,once,16,TRBD1,TRBV19,TRBJ2-3
CASSPSTGSSYNEQFF,TGTGCCAGCAGTCCCTCTACAGGGAGCTCCTACAATGAGCAGTTCTTC,many,16,NA,TRBV28,TRBJ2-1
CASSSSHAGTGGEAFF,TGTGCCAGCAGTTCCTCTCATGCAGGGACGGGGGGTGAAGCTTTCTTT,NA,16,NA,TRBV28,TRBJ1-1
CASRGQGGIGGNQPQHF,TGTGCCAGCAGAGGACAGGGCGGGATTGGCGGCAATCAGCCCCAGCATTTT,NA,17,TRBD1,TRBV28,TRBJ1-5
CASSLSGEAFF,TGTGCCAGCAGTCTCTCAGGGGAAGCTTTCTTT,NA,11,NA,TRBV3-1/TRBV3-2,TRBJ1-1
CASSALSGLAVGDTQYF,TGTGCCAGCAGCGCGCTTTCGGGACTGGCAGTGGGAGATACGCAGTATTTT,NA,17,NA,TRBV9,TRBJ2-3
CASSPPARGLRETQYF,TGTGCCAGCTCACCACCGGCAAGAGGGTTGCGGGAGACCCAGTACTTC,NA,16,NA,TRBV18,TRBJ2-5
CASSAALQGALTDTQYF,TGTGCCAGCAGCGCGGCCCTTCAGGGGGCCCTCACAGATACGCAGTATTTT,few,17,TRBD1,TRBV9,TRBJ2-3
CASSYVAQPSYEQYF,TGTGCCAGCAGTTACGTGGCTCAACCGTCCTACGAGCAGTACTTC,NA,15,NA,TRBV6-5,TRBJ2-7
CASRTSGRSGELFF,TGTGCCAGTCGGACTAGCGGGAGGTCCGGGGAGCTGTTTTTT,NA,14,TRBD2,TRBV19,TRBJ2-2
CAWSLNIGTLYNEQFF,TGTGCCTGGAGTTTGAATATAGGGACTCTTTACAATGAGCAGTTCTTC,NA,16,NA,TRBV30,TRBJ2-1
CASSPISGTGANVLTF,TGTGCCAGCTCACCAATCTCAGGGACTGGGGCCAACGTCCTGACTTTC,few,16,NA,TRBV18,TRBJ2-6
CASSLRGSGTNEKLFF,TGTGCCAGCAGCTTGCGGGGGTCTGGAACTAATGAAAAACTGTTTTTT,NA,16,NA,TRBV5-6,TRBJ1-4
CSGKPGQQQETQYF,TGCAGCGGGAAACCGGGACAACAGCAAGAGACCCAGTACTTC,few,14,NA,TRBV29-1,TRBJ2-5
CASSDPGLAQFF,TGTGCCAGCAGTGATCCGGGACTAGCACAGTTCTTC,NA,12,TRBD2,TRBV2,TRBJ2-1
CASSHRFTRIRVFNPNTGELFF,TGCGCCAGCAGTCACAGGTTTACTCGTATCAGGGTCTTTAATCCGAATACCGGGGAGCTGTTTTTT,NA,22,NA,TRBV23-1,TRBJ2-2
CASSIQGGSYEQYF,TGTGCCAGTAGTATTCAGGGGGGCTCCTACGAGCAGTACTTC,few,14,NA,TRBV19,TRBJ2-7
CASSIRAGTEAFF,TGTGCCAGTAGTATAAGGGCGGGCACTGAAGCTTTCTTT,NA,13,NA,TRBV19,TRBJ1-1
CASSFRLTYEQYF,TGTGCCAGCAGCTTCCGGTTGACCTACGAGCAGTACTTC,NA,13,NA,TRBV11-2,TRBJ2-7
CASSPASRGPEQYF,TGTGCCAGCAGCCCCGCCTCCAGGGGGCCCGAGCAGTACTTC,few,14,TRBD1,TRBV6-2/TRBV6-3,TRBJ2-7
CASAGTSGSTDTQYF,TGTGCTAGTGCCGGGACTAGCGGGAGCACAGATACGCAGTATTTT,NA,15,TRBD2,TRBV12-5,TRBJ2-3
CASSQSRVWRNQPQHF,TGCGCCAGCAGTCAATCTCGAGTCTGGCGGAATCAGCCCCAGCATTTT,NA,16,NA,TRBV23-1,TRBJ1-5
CASRTGTSGYNEQFF,TGTGCCAGCAGAACCGGGACTAGCGGTTACAATGAGCAGTTCTTC,NA,15,TRBD2,TRBV27,TRBJ2-1
CASTPQASPYNEQFF,TGTGCCAGCACCCCCCAGGCGTCCCCCTACAATGAGCAGTTCTTC,once,15,NA,TRBV7-2,TRBJ2-1
CASSKNLVQVEDSPLHF,TGTGCCAGCAGCAAAAATTTAGTCCAGGTAGAAGATTCACCCCTCCACTTT,NA,17,NA,TRBV21-1,TRBJ1-6
CASSQQGTSGNTIYF,TGTGCCAGCAGCCAGCAGGGGACGAGTGGAAACACCATATATTTT,NA,15,NA,TRBV3-1/TRBV3-2,TRBJ1-3
CAISERGTENTEAFF,TGTGCCATCAGTGAACGGGGGACAGAGAACACTGAAGCTTTCTTT,NA,15,TRBD1,TRBV10-3,TRBJ1-1
CASSSHTAGKLFF,TGTGCCAGCAGTTCCCATACAGCGGGAAAACTGTTTTTT,NA,13,NA,TRBV28,TRBJ1-4
CASSSTSGRSYEQYF,TGTGCCAGCAGCTCGACTAGCGGGAGATCCTACGAGCAGTACTTC,many,15,TRBD2,TRBV7-2,TRBJ2-7
CATSDLQRSEQFF,TGTGCCACCAGTGATTTGCAGCGGTCAGAGCAGTTCTTC,NA,13,NA,TRBV24-1,TRBJ2-1
CASSWGTSGQETQYF,TGTGCCAGCAGCTGGGGGACTAGCGGCCAAGAGACCCAGTACTTC,few,15,TRBD2,TRBV5-4,TRBJ2-5
CASSISVTYNEQFF,TGTGCCAGTAGTATTTCGGTCACCTACAATGAGCAGTTCTTC,NA,14,NA,TRBV19,TRBJ2-1
CASSQGAHSTNEKLFF,TGTGCCAGCAGCCAAGGGGCACACTCAACTAATGAAAAACTGTTTTTT,NA,16,NA,TRBV3-1/TRBV3-2,TRBJ1-4